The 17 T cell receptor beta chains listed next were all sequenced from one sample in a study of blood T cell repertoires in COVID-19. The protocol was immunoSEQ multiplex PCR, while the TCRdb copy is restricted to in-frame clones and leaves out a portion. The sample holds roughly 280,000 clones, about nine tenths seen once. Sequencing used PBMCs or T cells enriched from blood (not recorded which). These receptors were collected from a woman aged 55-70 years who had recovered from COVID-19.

The CDR3 is CAWSVSANTGELFF. CDR3 coding DNA: TGTGCCTGGAGTGTGTCGGCGAACACCGGGGAGCTGTTTTTT. This chain joins TRBV30 and TRBJ2-2; unclear D gene. Trimming stripped 0 bases from V and 0 bases from J, with 5 bases between. The germline V gene has CDR1 GTSNPN and CDR2 SVGIG (reference sequence). There are 14 residues in the CDR3.

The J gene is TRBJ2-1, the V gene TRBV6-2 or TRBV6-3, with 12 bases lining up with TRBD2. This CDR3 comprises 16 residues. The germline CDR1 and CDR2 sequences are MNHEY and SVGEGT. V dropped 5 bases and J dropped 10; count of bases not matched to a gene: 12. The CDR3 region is CASSHLAGGPSGEQFF. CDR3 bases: TGTGCCAGCAGTCACCTAGCGGGAGGGCCTTCTGGGGAGCAGTTCTTC.

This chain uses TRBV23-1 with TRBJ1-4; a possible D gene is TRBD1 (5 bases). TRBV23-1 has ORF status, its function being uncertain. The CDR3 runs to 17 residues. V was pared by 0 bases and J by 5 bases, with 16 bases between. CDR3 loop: CASSQSGEAGYNEKLFF. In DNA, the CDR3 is TGCGCCAGCAGTCAATCGGGGGAGGCAGGCTACAATGAAAAACTGTTTTTT.

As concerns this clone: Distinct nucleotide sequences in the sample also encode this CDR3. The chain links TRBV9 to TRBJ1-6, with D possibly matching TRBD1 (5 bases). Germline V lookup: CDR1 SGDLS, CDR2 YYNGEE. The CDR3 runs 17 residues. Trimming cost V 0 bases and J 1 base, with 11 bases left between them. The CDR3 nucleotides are TGTGCCAGCAGCGTAGGTCAGGGCAGGTCCTATAATTCACCCCTCCACTTT. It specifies CASSVGQGRSYNSPLHF.

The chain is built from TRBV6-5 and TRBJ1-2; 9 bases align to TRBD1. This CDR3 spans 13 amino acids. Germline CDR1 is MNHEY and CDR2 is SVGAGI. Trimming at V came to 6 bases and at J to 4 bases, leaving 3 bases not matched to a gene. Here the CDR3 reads CASRDRGGYGYTF. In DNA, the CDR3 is TGTGCCAGCAGGGACAGGGGCGGCTATGGCTACACCTTC.

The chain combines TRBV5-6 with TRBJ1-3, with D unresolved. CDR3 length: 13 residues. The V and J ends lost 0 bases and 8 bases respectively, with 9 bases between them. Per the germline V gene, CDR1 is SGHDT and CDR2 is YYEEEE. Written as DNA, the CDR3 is TGTGCCAGCAGCTTGGGTCACTTAGACACCATATATTTT. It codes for CASSLGHLDTIYF.

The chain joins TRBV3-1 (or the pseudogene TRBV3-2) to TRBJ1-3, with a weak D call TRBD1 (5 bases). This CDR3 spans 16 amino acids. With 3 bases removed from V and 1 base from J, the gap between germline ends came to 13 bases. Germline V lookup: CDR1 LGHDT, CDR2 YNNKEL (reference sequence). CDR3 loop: CASSQFGGLSGNTIYF. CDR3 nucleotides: TGTGCCAGCAGCCAGTTCGGGGGTCTTTCTGGAAACACCATATATTTT.

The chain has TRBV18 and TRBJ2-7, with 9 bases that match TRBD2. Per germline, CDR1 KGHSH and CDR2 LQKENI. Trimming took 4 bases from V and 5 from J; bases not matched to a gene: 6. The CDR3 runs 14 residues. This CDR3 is CASSLGLAHNEQYF. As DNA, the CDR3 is TGTGCCAGCTCACTCGGACTAGCGCACAACGAGCAGTACTTC.

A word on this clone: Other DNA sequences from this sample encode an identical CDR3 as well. The CDR3 coding sequence is TGTGCCAGCAGCGTCGGCGGGAGGAACACCGGGGAGCTGTTTTTT. Protein product: CASSVGGRNTGELFF. The rearrangement links TRBV9 to TRBJ2-2; 7 bases agree with TRBD2. The CDR3 consists of 15 residues. The junction had 2 bases not matched to a gene; V was cut back by 2 bases and J by 1 base. From germline, CDR1 is SGDLS and CDR2 YYNGEE. The complete variable domain, with remaining parts taken from reference TRBV9 and TRBJ2-2, reads DSGVTQTPKHLITATGQRVTLRCSPRSGDLSVYWYQQSLDQGLQFLIQYYNGEERAKGNILERFSAQQFPDLHSELNLSSLELGDSALYFCASSVGGRNTGELFFGEGSRLTVL.

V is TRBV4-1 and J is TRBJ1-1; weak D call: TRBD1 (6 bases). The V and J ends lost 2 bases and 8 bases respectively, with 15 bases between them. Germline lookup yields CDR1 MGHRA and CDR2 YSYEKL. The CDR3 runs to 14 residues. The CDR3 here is CASSQTVKGTEAFF. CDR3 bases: TGCGCCAGCAGCCAAACGGTTAAGGGGACAGAAGCTTTCTTT.

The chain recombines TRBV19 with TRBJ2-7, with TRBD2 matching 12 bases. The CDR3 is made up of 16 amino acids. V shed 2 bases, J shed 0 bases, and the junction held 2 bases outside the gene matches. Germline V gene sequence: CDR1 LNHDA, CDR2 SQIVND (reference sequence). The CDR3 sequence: CASSIRTSGASYEQYF. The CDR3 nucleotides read TGTGCCAGTAGTATAAGGACTAGCGGGGCCTCCTACGAGCAGTACTTC.

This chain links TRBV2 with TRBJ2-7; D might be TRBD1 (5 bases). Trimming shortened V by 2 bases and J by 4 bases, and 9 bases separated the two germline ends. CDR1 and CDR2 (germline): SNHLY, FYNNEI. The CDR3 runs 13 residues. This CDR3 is CASSERGFYEQYF. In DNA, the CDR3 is TGTGCCAGCAGTGAAAGGGGCTTTTACGAGCAGTACTTC.

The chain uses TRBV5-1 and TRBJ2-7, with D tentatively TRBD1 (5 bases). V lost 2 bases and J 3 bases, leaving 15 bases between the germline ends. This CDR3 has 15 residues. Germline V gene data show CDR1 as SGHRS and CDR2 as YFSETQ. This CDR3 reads CASSLGESLGYEQYF. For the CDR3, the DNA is TGCGCCAGCAGCTTAGGGGAATCCCTGGGCTACGAGCAGTACTTC.

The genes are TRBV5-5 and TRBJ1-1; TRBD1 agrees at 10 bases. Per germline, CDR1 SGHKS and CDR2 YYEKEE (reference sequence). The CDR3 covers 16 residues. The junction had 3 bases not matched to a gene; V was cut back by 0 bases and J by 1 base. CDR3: CASSLGRDRGNTEAFF. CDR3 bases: TGTGCCAGCAGCTTGGGGAGGGACAGGGGGAACACTGAAGCTTTCTTT.

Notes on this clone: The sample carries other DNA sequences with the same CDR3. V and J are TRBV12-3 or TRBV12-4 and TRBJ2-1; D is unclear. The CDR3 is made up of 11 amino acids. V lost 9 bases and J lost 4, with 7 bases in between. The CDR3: CASTGYNEQFF. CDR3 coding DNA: TGTGCCAGTACGGGTTACAATGAGCAGTTCTTC.

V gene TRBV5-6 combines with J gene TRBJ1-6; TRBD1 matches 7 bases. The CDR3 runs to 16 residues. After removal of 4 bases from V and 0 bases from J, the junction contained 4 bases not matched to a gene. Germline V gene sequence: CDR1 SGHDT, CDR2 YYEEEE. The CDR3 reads CASSATGSSYNSPLHF. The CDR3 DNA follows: TGTGCCAGCAGCGCGACAGGGAGCTCCTATAATTCACCCCTCCACTTT.

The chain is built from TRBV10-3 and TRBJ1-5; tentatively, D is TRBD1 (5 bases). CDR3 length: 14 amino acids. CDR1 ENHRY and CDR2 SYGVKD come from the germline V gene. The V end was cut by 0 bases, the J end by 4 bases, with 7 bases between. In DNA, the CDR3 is TGTGCCATCAGTGAGTCCCAGGGAAATCAGCCCCAGCATTTT. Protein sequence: CAISESQGNQPQHF.